The following is a T cell receptor beta chain sequence with its context. Its antigen is as yet unknown. The sample belongs to a study of response to subunit inactivated influenza vaccine. Study-level findings and limits: Authors suggested few new T cells are recruited by each seasonal influenza vaccination.

TCRdb ran MiXCR on the RT-PCR reads and lists one entry per CDR3 protein. The sample has a few hundred thousand distinct CDR3 sequences, 20% to 25% seen once; the top ten hold more than 8.5%. Deletions cut 5 bases from V and 6 bases from J, with 15 bases between. The CDR3 is 14 residues long. This clonotype originated in a man between 50 and 75 years old who received an inactivated influenza vaccine. The gene calls are TRBV12-3 or TRBV12-4 and TRBJ2-3, with a weak D call TRBD1 (5 bases). The sequences come from PBMCs from blood, collected approximately 22 months after vaccination. The CDR3 nucleotides read TGTGCCAGCAGTGACAGCAGATGGGGTGATACGCAGTATTTT. Its protein is CASSDSRWGDTQYF.